This T cell receptor (beta chain) was captured by sequencing in a study of blood T cell repertoires in COVID-19. About the study: The United States, Italy and Spain were the sources of the acute and convalescent COVID-19 samples. In each case, the material was cDNA or gDNA derived from T cells, B-cell-depleted T cells, or PBMCs.

This clone was seen a handful of times. Those enrolled, adults aged roughly 18 to 89 years, came from around 25 US areas. The CDR3 covers 13 residues. V dropped 7 bases and J dropped 1; count of bases not matched to a gene: 5. The germline CDR1 and CDR2 sequences are SQVTM and ANQGSEA. Under the authors' procedure: Cell counts per sample came from amplifying reference gene primers. Libraries were prepared by immunoSEQ multiplex PCR; TCRdb keeps only in-frame clonotypes and omits some of them. The V and J calls and clone size come from that table; D and trimming were worked out from the DNA. The data show around 240,000 clones, 86% seen once.

The TCR sequence derives from a woman between 45 and 65 years old who had recovered from COVID-19. Source material: PBMCs or T cells enriched from blood (not recorded which). The V call is TRBV29-1, the J call TRBJ1-1; 8 bases line up with TRBD1. The CDR3 DNA sequence: TGCAGCGGAACCGGGACAGGGAACACTGAAGCTTTCTTT. It is translated as CSGTGTGNTEAFF.